Below, one T cell receptor (beta chain) is given with its context. Antigen unknown. The CDR3 covers 15 residues. Germline values: CDR1 MDHEN, CDR2 SYDVKM. This entry is derived from a study of CXCR3-negative and CXCR3-positive naive CD8 T cells. Notes on the study in general: A higher hydrophobicity marked the TRB CDR3s of CXCR3-positive naive cells versus CXCR3-negative naive cells.

Each TRB cDNA library was prepared by 5' RACE (with UMI labels). From its re-call of the 5' RACE reads, TCRdb lists each CDR3 protein once, without DNA. The sample totals approximately 130,000 distinct CDR3 sequences. The V and J genes are TRBV28 and TRBJ2-3; TCRdb picks TRBD1, but there is no DNA to check that call. This sequence originates from a human donor in good health. Some clones in this sample may be carry-over from other donors' samples. Material: naive CXCR3+ CD8+ T cells from blood. The sample's subset: CD45RO-CCR7+CD27+CD95- naive CD8+ T cells expressing CXCR3 (TNR3+). CDR3 sequence reads: CASSPRDGDTDTQYF.